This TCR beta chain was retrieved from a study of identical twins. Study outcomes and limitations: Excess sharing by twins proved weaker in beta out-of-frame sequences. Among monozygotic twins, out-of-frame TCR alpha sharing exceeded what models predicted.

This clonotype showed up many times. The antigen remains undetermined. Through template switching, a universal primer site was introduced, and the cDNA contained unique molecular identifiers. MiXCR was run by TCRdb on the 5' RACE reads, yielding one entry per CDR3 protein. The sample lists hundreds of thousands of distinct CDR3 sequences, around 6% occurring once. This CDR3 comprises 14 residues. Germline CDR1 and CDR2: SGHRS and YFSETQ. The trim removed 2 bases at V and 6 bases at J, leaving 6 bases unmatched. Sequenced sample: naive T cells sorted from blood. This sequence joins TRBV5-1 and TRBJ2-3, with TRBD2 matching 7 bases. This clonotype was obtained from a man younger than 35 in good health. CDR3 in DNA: TGCGCCAGCAGCTTTGCGGGAGATATTGATACGCAGTATTTT. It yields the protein CASSFAGDIDTQYF.